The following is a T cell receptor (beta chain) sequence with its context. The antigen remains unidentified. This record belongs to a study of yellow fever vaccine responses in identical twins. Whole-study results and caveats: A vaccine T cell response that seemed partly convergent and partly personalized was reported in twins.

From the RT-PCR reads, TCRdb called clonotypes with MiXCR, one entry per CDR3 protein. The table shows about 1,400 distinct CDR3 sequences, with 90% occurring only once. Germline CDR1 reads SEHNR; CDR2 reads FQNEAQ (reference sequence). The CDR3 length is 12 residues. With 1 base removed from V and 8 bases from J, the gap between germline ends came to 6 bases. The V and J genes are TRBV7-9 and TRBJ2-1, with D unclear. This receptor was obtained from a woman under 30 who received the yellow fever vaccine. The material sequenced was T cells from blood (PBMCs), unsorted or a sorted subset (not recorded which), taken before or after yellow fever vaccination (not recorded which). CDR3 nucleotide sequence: TGTGCCAGCAGCTTAGGGGTGGATGAGCAGTTCTTC. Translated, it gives CASSLGVDEQFF.